The 27 T cell receptor beta chains below were found in one sample sequenced in a study of control samples from healthy donors and cancer patients. Profiled with immunoSEQ multiplex PCR; TCRdb holds only in-frame clones, not every one. This sample has approximately 100,000 clones; about 83% occur once, and the top ten carry around 2.1%. Sequencing used blood. The receptors were sampled from a woman in her thirties or forties in good health.

Regarding this clone: Mismatch with germline at one junction end may stem from a read error. This chain uses TRBV14 with TRBJ1-1; D gene ambiguous. This CDR3 contains 14 residues. Germline V gene lookup returns CDR1 SGHDN and CDR2 FVKESK. CDR3 region: CASSQVGVNSEAFF. CDR3 DNA: TGTGCCAGCAGCCAAGTCGGGGTGAACTCTGAAGCTTTCTTT.

J is TRBJ2-7 and V is TRBV29-1; maybe TRBD2 (6 bases). CDR1 SQVTM and CDR2 ANQGSEA come from the germline V gene. V shed 7 bases and J shed 2 bases, with 18 bases lying between them. The CDR3 covers 14 residues. The CDR3 DNA reads TGCAGCGCAACGCCCTCTAGCGAAGCCTACGAGCAGTACTTC. Its protein is CSATPSSEAYEQYF.

The chain joins TRBV7-2 to TRBJ2-5; TRBD2 aligns across 7 bases. The germline CDR1 and CDR2 sequences are SGHTA and FQGNSA. Unmatched junction bases numbered 1, after V lost 1 base and J lost 2 bases. The length of the CDR3 is 14 residues. The CDR3 bases are TGTGCCAGCAGCTTAGTCGGGGGGCAAGAGACCCAGTACTTC. Translating gives CASSLVGGQETQYF. The variable domain in full, with the rest retrieved from reference TRBV7-2 and TRBJ2-5, is GAGVSQSPSNKVTEKGKDVELRCDPISGHTALYWYRQSLGQGLEFLIYFQGNSAPDKSGLPSDRFSAERTGGSVSTLTIQRTQQEDSAVYLCASSLVGGQETQYFGPGTRLLVL.

This chain links TRBV6-6 with TRBJ2-7; TRBD1 agrees at 7 bases. V shed 5 bases, J shed 1 base, and the junction held 8 bases outside the gene matches. CDR1 and CDR2 (germline): MNHNY, SVGAGI (reference sequence). The length of the CDR3 is 15 residues. The CDR3 bases are TGTGCCAGCAGTCCCAGGACAGGTTGGTCCTACGAGCAGTACTTC. It translates to CASSPRTGWSYEQYF.

This rearrangement joins TRBV27 to TRBJ1-6; tentatively, D is TRBD1 (6 bases). The V and J ends lost 5 bases and 2 bases respectively, with 16 bases between them. The germline V gene has CDR1 MNHEY and CDR2 SMNVEV (reference sequence). There are 17 residues in the CDR3. The DNA for the CDR3 is TGTGCCAGCAGTACCCACAGGGATTTCCCCTATAATTCACCCCTCCACTTT. Encoded protein: CASSTHRDFPYNSPLHF.

A few counts support this clone. V gene TRBV5-1 combines with J gene TRBJ1-2, with 7 positions matching TRBD1. Trimming took 0 bases from V and 5 from J; bases not matched to a gene: 4. This CDR3 region has 14 residues. Germline lookup yields CDR1 SGHRS and CDR2 YFSETQ. The CDR3 is CASSLGQGRYGYTF. The CDR3, as DNA: TGCGCCAGCAGCTTGGGACAGGGTCGGTATGGCTACACCTTC.

The CDR3 protein is CASSLAPPTALNSPLHF. The CDR3 coding sequence is TGTGCCAGCAGCTTAGCCCCCCCGACAGCTCTAAATTCACCCCTCCACTTT. This rearrangement joins TRBV7-2 to TRBJ1-6; a weak D match, TRBD1 (5 bases). CDR3 length equals 17 residues. CDR1 and CDR2 (germline): SGHTA, FQGNSA. V was trimmed by 0 bases and J by 7 bases, leaving 16 bases between them.

The chain carries TRBV7-2 and TRBJ1-1, with 8 bases identical to TRBD1. The CDR3 loop spans 14 amino acids. Trimming cost V 5 bases and J 7 bases; bases outside gene matches: 9. Germline V gene sequence: CDR1 SGHTA, CDR2 FQGNSA. This chain's CDR3 is CASSGAGGVNEAFF. The DNA of the CDR3 is TGTGCCAGCAGCGGCGCAGGGGGCGTCAATGAAGCTTTCTTT.

This chain uses TRBV27 with TRBJ1-1, with 9 nucleotides matching TRBD1. V trimming: 6 bases; J trimming: 3 bases; junction bases outside the gene matches: 5. Germline V gene lookup returns CDR1 MNHEY and CDR2 SMNVEV (reference sequence). This CDR3 has 14 amino acids. In DNA, the CDR3 is TGTGCCAGCAGGGGGACAGGGTATTACACTGAAGCTTTCTTT. Its translation is CASRGTGYYTEAFF.

The chain has TRBV2 and TRBJ2-2; 11 positions match TRBD2. Germline V gives CDR1 SNHLY, CDR2 FYNNEI. V lost 6 bases, J lost 0 bases, and 6 bases stayed unmatched. The length of the CDR3 is 17 residues. CDR3 in amino acids: CASRSHSGGANTGELFF. The CDR3 nucleotides read TGTGCCAGCAGGTCTCATAGCGGGGGGGCGAACACCGGGGAGCTGTTTTTT.

The CDR3 nucleotides read TGTGCCAGCAGTTACTCGAGTGGGGTAGATGAGCAGTTCTTC. Its translation is CASSYSSGVDEQFF. The V gene is TRBV6-5, the J gene TRBJ2-1; D gene ambiguous. The germline CDR1 and CDR2 sequences are MNHEY and SVGAGI. The CDR3 contains 14 residues. Trimming pared 0 bases from V and 8 bases from J, leaving 11 bases between.

This sequence joins TRBV5-1 and TRBJ1-1; 11 positions match TRBD1. Germline CDR1 reads SGHRS; CDR2 reads YFSETQ. V shed 0 bases, J shed 3 bases, and the junction held 4 bases outside the gene matches. CDR3 size: 16 residues. CDR3 sequence (DNA): TGCGCCAGCAGCTTGGGGACAGGGGGCGCGTACACTGAAGCTTTCTTT. Translated, it gives CASSLGTGGAYTEAFF.

The chain recombines TRBV4-2 with TRBJ1-4, with 9 bases that match TRBD1. Germline V CDR1 and CDR2: LGHNA, YNFKEQ. The CDR3 sequence is 16 residues long. J gave up 8 bases and V 4 bases, and 11 bases lay outside the gene matches. For the CDR3, the DNA is TGTGCCAGCAGCCGTTTATCCGGGACAGGGAGGGAAAAACTGTTTTTT. It is translated as CASSRLSGTGREKLFF.

The chain carries TRBV3-1 (or the pseudogene TRBV3-2) and TRBJ2-5; 9 nucleotides line up with TRBD2. Trimming took 5 bases from V and 5 from J; bases not matched to a gene: 6. In germline, CDR1 is LGHDT, CDR2 YNNKEL (reference sequence). There are 14 residues in the CDR3. The CDR3 here is CASSFRTSEETQYF. CDR3 sequence (DNA): TGTGCCAGCAGCTTCCGGACTAGCGAGGAGACCCAGTACTTC.

V is TRBV7-9 and J is TRBJ1-1; possible D gene TRBD1, 6 bases. From germline, CDR1 is SEHNR and CDR2 FQNEAQ (reference sequence). CDR3 length: 16 amino acids. The ends were cut back, 2 bases at V and 4 bases at J, with 17 bases in the middle. This CDR3 is CASSLSTGRGPTEAFF. As DNA, the CDR3 is TGTGCCAGCAGCTTAAGTACGGGACGGGGGCCCACTGAAGCTTTCTTT.

The chain carries TRBV6-1 and TRBJ1-2; D perhaps matches TRBD1 (5 bases). V was shortened by 2 bases and J by 3 bases, with 10 bases between the two germline ends. Per germline, CDR1 MNHNS and CDR2 SASEGT. This CDR3 has 14 amino acids. The CDR3 region has the DNA TGTGCCAGCAGTGAAAGGTCGGGGGACTATGGCTACACCTTC. Translation gives CASSERSGDYGYTF.

V is TRBV5-1 and J is TRBJ2-6; D assignment may be TRBD1 or TRBD2 (5 bases each). This CDR3 is 18 amino acids long. V gave up 4 bases and J gave up 2 bases, with 19 bases separating them. Germline V gene data show CDR1 as SGHRS and CDR2 as YFSETQ. The DNA of the CDR3 is TGCGCCAGCAGCCCGATTGCTGGGACGGCGACTGGGGCCAACGTCCTGACTTTC. Residues: CASSPIAGTATGANVLTF.

The chain joins TRBV29-1 to TRBJ1-2; 8 bases map to TRBD1. CDR1 is SQVTM, CDR2 ANQGSEA, per germline. There are 13 residues in the CDR3. J gave up 7 bases and V 6 bases, and 10 bases lay outside the gene matches. The CDR3 spells CSVAGGGRGGYTF. In DNA form, the CDR3 reads TGCAGCGTAGCAGGGGGCGGGAGAGGTGGCTACACCTTC.

The J gene is TRBJ1-2, the V gene TRBV5-6; possible D gene TRBD1, 5 bases. The germline V gene encodes CDR1 SGHDT and CDR2 YYEEEE. V was pared by 4 bases and J by 7 bases, with 20 bases between. This CDR3 contains 15 residues. The CDR3 loop reads CASSRSGRGGRGYTF. In DNA form, the CDR3 reads TGTGCCAGCAGCCGCTCGGGGAGGGGCGGTCGTGGCTACACCTTC.

The chain has TRBV30 and TRBJ1-5; perhaps TRBD1 as D (6 bases). From germline, CDR1 is GTSNPN and CDR2 SVGIG (reference sequence). The CDR3 has 13 amino acids. Trimming stripped 0 bases from V and 5 bases from J, with 8 bases between. CDR3 region: CAWSVEGDQPQHF. The CDR3 DNA is TGTGCCTGGAGTGTAGAGGGGGATCAGCCCCAGCATTTT.

The J gene is TRBJ2-3, the V gene TRBV5-4; D remains unclear. V shed 1 base and J shed 2 bases, with 14 bases lying between them. This CDR3 region has 16 residues. Germline V gene sequence: CDR1 SGHNT, CDR2 YYREEE (reference sequence). The CDR3 nucleotides read TGTGCCAGCAGCTTGAAGGCCCACCGTTCCACAGATACGCAGTATTTT. Amino acids: CASSLKAHRSTDTQYF.

This clone has ten or more counts. This chain links TRBV5-8 with TRBJ1-1; 10 bases match TRBD1. Trimming cost V 5 bases and J 0 bases; bases outside gene matches: 7. The CDR3 has 16 residues. Germline loops: CDR1 SGHTS, CDR2 YDEGEE. CDR3 residues: CASRTWGTGVNTEAFF. The CDR3 nucleotides read TGTGCCAGCAGGACTTGGGGGACAGGGGTGAACACTGAAGCTTTCTTT. Drawing the rest from reference TRBV5-8 and TRBJ1-1, the complete variable domain is EAGVTQSPTHLIKTRGQQATLRCSPISGHTSVYWYQQALGLGLQFLLWYDEGEERNRGNFPPRFSGRQFPNYSSELNVNALELEDSALYLCASRTWGTGVNTEAFFGQGTRLTVV.

Details on this clone: Compared with germline, one end of the junction differs, possibly owing to a read error. The J gene is TRBJ2-7, the V gene TRBV7-2; 9 bases are shared with TRBD2. This CDR3 contains 14 residues. CDR1 SGHTA and CDR2 FQGNSA come from the germline V gene. DNA for the CDR3: TGTGCCAGCAGCCTAGCGGGGTATTCCTACGAGCAGTACTTC. Encoded protein: CASSLAGYSYEQYF. Full variable domain (missing parts from reference TRBV7-2 and TRBJ2-7): GAGVSQSPSNKVTEKGKDVELRCDPISGHTALYWYRQSLGQGLEFLIYFQGNSAPDKSGLPSDRFSAERTGGSVSTLTIQRTQQEDSAVYLCASSLAGYSYEQYFGPGTRLTVT.

CDR3 region: CATSDSRLAGDNEQFF. The CDR3 DNA reads as TGTGCCACCAGTGACTCCCGACTAGCGGGGGACAATGAGCAGTTCTTC. This rearrangement joins TRBV24-1 to TRBJ2-1; 12 bases agree with TRBD2. CDR1 is KGHDR, CDR2 SFDVKD, per germline. Germline trimming cut 4 bases from V and 5 bases from J; bases unmatched to any gene: 5. The CDR3 is 16 residues long.

The V call is TRBV29-1, the J call TRBJ2-3, with 8 bases lining up with TRBD2. Germline CDR1 and CDR2: SQVTM and ANQGSEA. CDR3 size: 15 residues. J lost 3 bases, V lost 4 bases, and 9 bases had no gene match. DNA for the CDR3: TGCAGCGTTGGGGCGACTAGCGCGTTGACAGATACGCAGTATTTT. Translation: CSVGATSALTDTQYF.

As DNA, the CDR3 is TGTGCCAGCAGCATCCTAGCGGGGGGTTTCTACGAGCAGTACTTC. Protein sequence: CASSILAGGFYEQYF. V and J are TRBV3-1 (or the pseudogene TRBV3-2) and TRBJ2-7, with 11 bases matching TRBD2. The CDR3 totals 15 residues. J gave up 3 bases and V 5 bases, and 6 bases lay outside the gene matches. Per the germline V gene, CDR1 is LGHDT and CDR2 is YNNKEL (reference sequence).

This clone showed up just a few times. The rearrangement uses TRBV9 and TRBJ2-7, with D uncertain. The V and J ends lost 4 bases and 6 bases respectively, with 20 bases between them. There are 15 residues in the CDR3. Germline V CDR1 and CDR2: SGDLS, YYNGEE. This CDR3 reads CASSPTRAQSGEQYF. DNA of the CDR3: TGTGCCAGCAGCCCCACTCGGGCCCAGTCGGGCGAGCAGTACTTC. Drawing the rest from reference TRBV9 and TRBJ2-7, the complete variable domain is DSGVTQTPKHLITATGQRVTLRCSPRSGDLSVYWYQQSLDQGLQFLIQYYNGEERAKGNILERFSAQQFPDLHSELNLSSLELGDSALYFCASSPTRAQSGEQYFGPGTRLTVT.